One and the same sample provided the 29 T cell receptor beta chains below, sequenced in a study of a mutant IDH1 vaccine in newly diagnosed glioma listed by TCRdb under 2021. Library method: the immunoSEQ multiplex PCR assay. TCRdb carries this immuneACCESS record with in-frame sequences only. Its versions omit some clonotypes, under half of them owing to an unresolved V gene in the studies checked, with the rest unexplained. This sample lists roughly 52,000 clones; approximately 80% were detected once. The ten largest clones represent approximately 6.2% of the sample. These receptors' targets are unknown. In the paper's terms, the time point label means: week 23, last vaccination. A 20-mer mutant IDH1 peptide at 300 micrograms in Montanide made up each vaccine dose, which was injected subcutaneously together with topical imiquimod. The specimen was PBMCs, collected from a glioma patient whose treatment included an IDH1 peptide vaccine. The receptors come from a man aged 35-49 years with glioma.

The genes are TRBV13 and TRBJ2-2; TRBD2 agrees at 9 bases. With V trimmed by 5 bases and J by 0 bases, 1 base remained unmatched. Germline loops: CDR1 PRHDT, CDR2 FYEKMQ (reference sequence). The CDR3 has 15 residues. The CDR3 reads CASSLAGPNTGELFF. The CDR3 coding sequence is TGTGCCAGCAGCCTAGCGGGGCCGAACACCGGGGAGCTGTTTTTT. Looking up the rest from reference TRBV13 and TRBJ2-2 gives the full variable domain: AAGVIQSPRHLIKEKRETATLKCYPIPRHDTVYWYQQGPGQDPQFLISFYEKMQSDKGSIPDRFSAQQFSDYHSELNMSSLELGDSALYFCASSLAGPNTGELFFGEGSRLTVL.

The chain carries TRBV29-1 and TRBJ1-5; 7 nucleotides match TRBD1. V gave up 6 bases and J gave up 7 bases; unmatched junction bases: 12. CDR1 is SQVTM and CDR2 is ANQGSEA in the germline V gene. The CDR3 loop spans 14 amino acids. The CDR3 nucleotides read TGCAGCGTCGCTAGAACAGGGGCAGGACAGCCCCAGCATTTT. Its translation: CSVARTGAGQPQHF.

The V call is TRBV7-2, the J call TRBJ1-5, with 8 bases identical to TRBD1. The CDR3 length is 13 residues. V trimming: 5 bases; J trimming: 7 bases; junction bases outside the gene matches: 4. Germline-derived CDR1 and CDR2 are SGHTA and FQGNSA. CDR3 DNA sequence: TGTGCCAGCAGCCCCCGACAGGGGCAGCCCCAGCATTTT. It translates to CASSPRQGQPQHF.

The gene calls are TRBV2 and TRBJ2-7, with D maybe TRBD1 (5 bases). This CDR3 contains 14 residues. CDR1 is SNHLY, CDR2 FYNNEI, per germline. Trimming pared 11 bases from V and 1 base from J, leaving 18 bases between. The CDR3 spells CAGAGHLVSYEQYF. For the CDR3, the DNA is TGTGCCGGAGCTGGACATCTAGTATCCTACGAGCAGTACTTC.

This clone was seen a handful of times. The V and J genes are TRBV7-9 and TRBJ1-4; 9 positions agree with TRBD1. With 5 bases clipped from V and 5 bases from J, the junction kept 9 bases outside the gene matches. Per germline, CDR1 SEHNR and CDR2 FQNEAQ (reference sequence). The CDR3 has 16 residues. CDR3 in amino acids: CASSPRQGGLNEKLFF. CDR3 nucleotides: TGTGCCAGCAGCCCACGACAGGGGGGATTGAATGAAAAACTGTTTTTT.

The J gene is TRBJ2-7, the V gene TRBV4-2; D gene unclear. The CDR3 covers 14 residues. Deletions cut 0 bases from V and 3 bases from J, with 9 bases between. From germline, CDR1 is LGHNA and CDR2 YNFKEQ. DNA of the CDR3: TGTGCCAGCAGCCAAGACCTAGACTTCTACGAGCAGTACTTC. Protein product: CASSQDLDFYEQYF.

The chain uses TRBV6-1 and TRBJ1-2; TRBD1 agrees at 8 bases. The CDR3 spans 15 residues. V shed 0 bases, J shed 3 bases, and the junction held 3 bases outside the gene matches. The germline V gene encodes CDR1 MNHNS and CDR2 SASEGT. CDR3 nucleotides: TGTGCCAGCAGTGAAGCCCGGACAGGGCACTATGGCTACACCTTC. Translating it yields CASSEARTGHYGYTF.

The chain combines TRBV10-3 with TRBJ1-1, with TRBD1 matching over 7 bases. V shed 10 bases and J 0 bases; nucleotides not matched to a gene: 5. In germline, CDR1 is ENHRY, CDR2 SYGVKD. The CDR3 is 13 amino acids. The DNA for the CDR3 is TGTGCCAGTTCGGGACAGATGAACACTGAAGCTTTCTTT. Translating gives CASSGQMNTEAFF.

The chain couples TRBV5-6 to TRBJ1-2; no reliable D call. Trimming left V 6 bases short and J 2 bases short, with 11 bases between. The CDR3 covers 13 residues. CDR1 is SGHDT and CDR2 is YYEEEE in the germline V gene. Here the CDR3 DNA reads TGTGCCAGCATTAACTTTGGCAACTATGGCTACACCTTC. Its protein product is CASINFGNYGYTF.

The V gene is TRBV6-6, the J gene TRBJ2-3; D call uncertain. This CDR3 region has 14 residues. Per the germline V gene, CDR1 is MNHNY and CDR2 is SVGAGI (reference sequence). Deletions cut 2 bases from V and 4 bases from J, with 10 bases between. CDR3 region: CASSYDRSADTQYF. The CDR3 coding sequence is TGTGCCAGCAGTTACGATAGATCGGCAGATACGCAGTATTTT.

Only one count was recorded for this clone. The chain carries TRBV2 and TRBJ1-2, with 10 bases fitting TRBD1. The junction had 1 base not matched to a gene; V was cut back by 8 bases and J by 4 bases. The CDR3 has 12 amino acids. CDR1 and CDR2 (germline): SNHLY, FYNNEI. CDR3 protein: CASRDRGYGYTF. DNA for the CDR3: TGTGCCAGCCGGGACAGGGGCTATGGCTACACCTTC.

This chain connects TRBV6-5 to TRBJ1-6, with 8 bases matching TRBD1. Germline V CDR1 and CDR2: MNHEY, SVGAGI. The CDR3 spans 14 residues. V dropped 5 bases and J dropped 10; count of bases not matched to a gene: 7. This chain's CDR3 is CASSARDRFSPLHF. In nucleotides, the CDR3 is TGTGCCAGCAGTGCCCGGGACAGGTTCTCACCCCTCCACTTT.

This clone was detected once. The chain combines TRBV6-1 with TRBJ1-5; D may be TRBD1 (5 bases). V gave up 4 bases and J gave up 4 bases, with 14 bases separating them. CDR1 MNHNS and CDR2 SASEGT come from the germline V gene. The CDR3 loop spans 15 amino acids. In DNA form, the CDR3 reads TGTGCCAGCAGTGCCCAGGCAGGGCGTAATCAGCCCCAGCATTTT. It codes for CASSAQAGRNQPQHF.

The chain recombines TRBV5-1 with TRBJ2-3; D remains unclear. The CDR3 has 14 residues. Trimming stripped 2 bases from V and 0 bases from J, with 7 bases between. In germline, CDR1 is SGHRS, CDR2 YFSETQ. The CDR3: CASSFTESTDTQYF. The CDR3 nucleotides are TGCGCCAGCAGCTTTACCGAGAGCACAGATACGCAGTATTTT.

The chain carries TRBV7-6 and TRBJ2-7; 10 bases fit TRBD2. Germline V lookup: CDR1 SGHVS, CDR2 FNYEAQ. Trimming took 1 base from V and 2 from J; bases not matched to a gene: 5. The CDR3 contains 16 residues. The CDR3 reads CASSLEGLAGAYEQYF. The CDR3 DNA reads TGTGCCAGCAGCTTAGAGGGGCTAGCGGGGGCCTACGAGCAGTACTTC.

The chain links TRBV30 to TRBJ2-5; D possibly corresponds to TRBD2 (6 bases). From germline, CDR1 is GTSNPN and CDR2 SVGIG (reference sequence). Trimming stripped 0 bases from V and 7 bases from J, with 15 bases between. This CDR3 has 14 amino acids. CDR3 sequence reads: CAWSVAGGAGTQYF. The CDR3 nucleotides read TGTGCCTGGAGTGTAGCGGGTGGCGCTGGGACCCAGTACTTC.

CDR3 in DNA: TGTGCCAGCAGTGAAGACAGGGTGCTCGGTGGCTACACCTTC. Its translation is CASSEDRVLGGYTF. The V and J genes are TRBV6-1 and TRBJ1-2, with D perhaps TRBD1 (6 bases). V dropped 1 base and J dropped 7 bases, with 13 bases sitting between them. This CDR3 is 14 amino acids long. Looked up from germline, CDR1 is MNHNS and CDR2 is SASEGT.

The V gene is TRBV6-5, the J gene TRBJ1-5; 8 bases agree with TRBD1. CDR1 and CDR2 from the germline V gene are MNHEY and SVGAGI. With 6 bases clipped from V and 3 bases from J, the junction kept 7 bases outside the gene matches. The CDR3 has 15 residues. The CDR3 DNA reads as TGTGCCAGCAGCGGCTTGGGACAGGTCAATCAGCCCCAGCATTTT. Its translation is CASSGLGQVNQPQHF.

The chain carries TRBV6-5 and TRBJ1-1, with a possible D match to TRBD1 (5 bases). Per germline, CDR1 MNHEY and CDR2 SVGAGI. Trimming took off 6 bases at V and 3 bases at J, with 11 bases between the two ends. CDR3 length equals 13 residues. Here the CDR3 reads CASRRQPHTEAFF. DNA for the CDR3: TGTGCCAGCAGGAGACAGCCTCACACTGAAGCTTTCTTT.

The chain carries TRBV5-1 and TRBJ1-4, with 7 nucleotides matching TRBD1. Germline V CDR1 and CDR2: SGHRS, YFSETQ. V shed 7 bases, J shed 2 bases, and the junction held 2 bases outside the gene matches. The CDR3 spans 13 residues. DNA for the CDR3: TGCGCCAGCGCGACAGGGACTAATGAAAAACTGTTTTTT. Translated, it gives CASATGTNEKLFF.

A few counts support this clone. The chain employs TRBV18 and TRBJ1-2; D might be TRBD1 (5 bases). The V and J ends lost 3 bases and 0 bases respectively, with 8 bases between them. Germline CDR1 reads KGHSH; CDR2 reads LQKENI. This CDR3 has 14 residues. The CDR3 loop reads CASSPEGTNYGYTF. In nucleotides, the CDR3 is TGTGCCAGCTCACCGGAGGGGACTAACTATGGCTACACCTTC.

This chain joins TRBV7-8 and TRBJ1-1; no definite D call. The V and J ends lost 1 base and 0 bases respectively, with 0 bases between them. The CDR3 has 12 residues. Looked up from germline, CDR1 is SGHVS and CDR2 is FQNEAQ. CDR3 DNA sequence: TGTGCCAGCAGCTTAGTGAACACTGAAGCTTTCTTT. This encodes CASSLVNTEAFF.

The chain recombines TRBV4-2 with TRBJ2-7; 10 bases line up with TRBD2. V shed 5 bases and J 6 bases; nucleotides not matched to a gene: 7. There are 14 residues in the CDR3. In germline, CDR1 is LGHNA, CDR2 YNFKEQ. CDR3 residues: CASSASGGYSEQYF. DNA of the CDR3: TGTGCCAGCAGCGCTAGCGGGGGATACTCCGAGCAGTACTTC.

The gene calls are TRBV15 and TRBJ2-6; TRBD2 matches at 8 bases. Germline V CDR1 and CDR2: LNHNV, YYDKDF (reference sequence). The CDR3 contains 17 residues. Losses at the gene ends were 1 base for V and 2 bases for J; bases not matched to a gene: 4. The CDR3 sequence: CATSRAGRGAGANVLTF. Here the CDR3 DNA reads TGTGCCACCAGCAGAGCCGGGAGGGGGGCTGGGGCCAACGTCCTGACTTTC. The full variable domain, completed using reference TRBV15 and TRBJ2-6, is DAMVIQNPRYQVTQFGKPVTLSCSQTLNHNVMYWYQQKSSQAPKLLFHYYDKDFNNEADTPDNFQSRRPNTSFCFLDIRSPGLGDTAMYLCATSRAGRGAGANVLTFGAGSRLTVL.

This rearrangement joins TRBV7-6 to TRBJ2-3, with D perhaps matching TRBD1 (6 bases). Germline V CDR1 and CDR2: SGHVS, FNYEAQ. The CDR3 loop spans 16 amino acids. Trimming cost V 5 bases and J 4 bases, with 19 bases left between them. As DNA, the CDR3 is TGTGCCAGCAGCGCAGATTCGGGGACATCCCCAGATACGCAGTATTTT. It specifies CASSADSGTSPDTQYF. Combining the CDR3 with reference TRBV7-6 and TRBJ2-3 gives the whole variable domain GAGVSQSPRYKVTKRGQDVALRCDPISGHVSLYWYRQALGQGPEFLTYFNYEAQQDKSGLPNDRFSAERPEGSISTLTIQRTEQRDSAMYRCASSADSGTSPDTQYFGPGTRLTVL.

This clone was seen a handful of times. This chain connects TRBV7-2 to TRBJ2-2; D is ambiguous. V shed 3 bases and J shed 0 bases, with 8 bases lying between them. The CDR3 totals 15 residues. The germline CDR1 and CDR2 sequences are SGHTA and FQGNSA. The chain's CDR3 is CASSFIQSNTGELFF. The CDR3, as DNA: TGTGCCAGCAGCTTTATCCAGTCGAACACCGGGGAGCTGTTTTTT.

The CDR3 here is CASSRGTSGGRETQYF. The DNA for the CDR3 is TGTGCCAGCAGCCGTGGGACTAGCGGGGGTCGGGAGACCCAGTACTTC. V is TRBV7-9 and J is TRBJ2-5; 14 bases align to TRBD2. CDR3 length equals 16 residues. Germline loops: CDR1 SEHNR, CDR2 FQNEAQ (reference sequence). Unmatched junction bases numbered 7, after V lost 5 bases and J lost 5 bases.

This clone has just one count. This chain uses TRBV5-1 with TRBJ2-7; D is perhaps TRBD1 (6 bases). Germline CDR1 is SGHRS and CDR2 is YFSETQ. V shed 3 bases and J shed 3 bases, with 13 bases lying between them. This CDR3 is built from 14 residues. The CDR3 region has the DNA TGCGCCAGCAGCTGGTCGACAGGAGACTACGAGCAGTACTTC. Translating gives CASSWSTGDYEQYF.

The rearrangement joins TRBV10-1 to TRBJ2-1; 7 bases align to TRBD2. V lost 6 bases, J lost 4 bases, and 3 bases stayed unmatched. In germline, CDR1 is WNHNN, CDR2 SYGVQD (reference sequence). The CDR3 totals 13 residues. This chain's CDR3 is CASRGGGYNEQFF. The CDR3, as DNA: TGCGCCAGCAGGGGCGGGGGATACAATGAGCAGTTCTTC.